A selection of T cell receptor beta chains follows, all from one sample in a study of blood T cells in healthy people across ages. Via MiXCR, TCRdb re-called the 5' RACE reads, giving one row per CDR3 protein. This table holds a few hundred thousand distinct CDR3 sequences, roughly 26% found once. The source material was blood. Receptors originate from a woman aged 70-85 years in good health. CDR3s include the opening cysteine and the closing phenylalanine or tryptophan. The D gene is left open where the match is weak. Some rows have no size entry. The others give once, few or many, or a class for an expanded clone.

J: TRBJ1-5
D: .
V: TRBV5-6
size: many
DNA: TGTGCCAGCAGCTTGTCTGGCAATCAGCCCCAGCATTTT
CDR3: CASSLSGNQPQHF

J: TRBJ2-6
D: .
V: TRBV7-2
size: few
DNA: TGTGCCAGCACCCTAGTTTATGGCTCTGGGGCCAACGTCCTGACTTTC
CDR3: CASTLVYGSGANVLTF

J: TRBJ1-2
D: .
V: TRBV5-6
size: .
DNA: TGTGCCAGCAGCCTAAGGTCTGCCTATGGCTACACCTTC
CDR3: CASSLRSAYGYTF

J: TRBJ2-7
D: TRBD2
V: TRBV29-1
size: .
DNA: TGCAGCGTTGATGGCGGGAGTCGGTACGAGCAGTACTTC
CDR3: CSVDGGSRYEQYF

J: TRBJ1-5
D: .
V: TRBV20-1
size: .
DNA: TGCAGTGCTAGTGCAGGGAGCAATCAGCCCCAGCATTTT
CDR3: CSASAGSNQPQHF

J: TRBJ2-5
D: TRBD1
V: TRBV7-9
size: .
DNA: TGTGCCAGCAGCTTTCGGCAGGGGGCAGAGACCCAGTACTTC
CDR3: CASSFRQGAETQYF

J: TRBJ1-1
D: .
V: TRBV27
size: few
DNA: TGTGCCAGCAGTGGACCAGGGACTGAAGCTTTCTTT
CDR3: CASSGPGTEAFF

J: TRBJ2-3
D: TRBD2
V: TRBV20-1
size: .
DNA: TGCAGTGCTAGGCACAGACTAGCGGGAGGGAGACGGTCCACAGATACGCAGTATTTT
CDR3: CSARHRLAGGRRSTDTQYF

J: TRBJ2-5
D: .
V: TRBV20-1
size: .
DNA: TGCAGTGCTAGAGGGGGGAGTATGGAGACCCAGTACTTC
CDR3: CSARGGSMETQYF

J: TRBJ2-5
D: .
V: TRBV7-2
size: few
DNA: TGTGCCAGCAGACATCTTTCCCGCCAAGAGACCCAGTACTTC
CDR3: CASRHLSRQETQYF

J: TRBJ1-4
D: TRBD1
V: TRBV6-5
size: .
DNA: TGTGCCAGCAGACCGGGACAGGATTTTGAAAAACTGTTTTTT
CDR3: CASRPGQDFEKLFF

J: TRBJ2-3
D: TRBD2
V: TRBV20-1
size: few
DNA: TGCAGTGCTGGGTCCCGACTAGCGGCCACAGATACGCAGTATTTT
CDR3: CSAGSRLAATDTQYF

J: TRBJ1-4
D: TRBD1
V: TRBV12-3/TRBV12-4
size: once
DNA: TGTGCCAGCGGCCTGACAGGGTGGAATGAAAAACTGTTTTTT
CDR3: CASGLTGWNEKLFF

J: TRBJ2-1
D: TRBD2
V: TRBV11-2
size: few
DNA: TGTGCCAGCAGCTTAGTTGGCGGGAGTATCCATGAGCAGTTCTTC
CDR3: CASSLVGGSIHEQFF

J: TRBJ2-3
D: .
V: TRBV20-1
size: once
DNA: TGCAAAATCCAGGGGCTGACAGATACGCAGTATTTT
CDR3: CKIQGLTDTQYF

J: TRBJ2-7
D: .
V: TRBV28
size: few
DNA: TGTGCCAGCACCAGTGGGTACGAGCAGTACTTC
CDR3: CASTSGYEQYF

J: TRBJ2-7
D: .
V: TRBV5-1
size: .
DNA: TGCGCCAGCAGCTTGGCCACAGCCTCCTACGAGCAGTACTTC
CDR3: CASSLATASYEQYF

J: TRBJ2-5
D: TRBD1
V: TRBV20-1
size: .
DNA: TGCAGTGCTCCGGACAGGGTCGGTGAGACCCAGTACTTC
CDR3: CSAPDRVGETQYF

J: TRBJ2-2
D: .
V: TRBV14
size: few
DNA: TGTGCCAGCAGTAGGGCAGGAGATCGCACCGGGGAGCTGTTTTTT
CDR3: CASSRAGDRTGELFF

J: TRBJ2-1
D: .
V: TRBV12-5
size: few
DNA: TGTGCTAGTGGTTTGAAGGGACGCGTTGAGGGAGAGCAGTTCTTC
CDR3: CASGLKGRVEGEQFF

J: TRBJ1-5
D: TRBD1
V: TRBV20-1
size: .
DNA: TGCAGTGCTAGAGGGGGGACAGAAAATCAGCCCCAGCATTTT
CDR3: CSARGGTENQPQHF

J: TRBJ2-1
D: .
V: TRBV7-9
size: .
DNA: TGTGCCAGCAGACAGGGTACCTCCAATGAGCAGTTCTTC
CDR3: CASRQGTSNEQFF

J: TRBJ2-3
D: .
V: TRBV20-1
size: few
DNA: TGCAGTGCTAGAAGGAGGGAGCTCACAGATACGCAGTATTTT
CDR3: CSARRRELTDTQYF

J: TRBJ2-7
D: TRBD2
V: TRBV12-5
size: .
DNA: TGTGTTAGTGGTTTGGTATCCTCCGGTAGCGGGACCTCCTACGAGCAGTACTTC
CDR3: CVSGLVSSGSGTSYEQYF

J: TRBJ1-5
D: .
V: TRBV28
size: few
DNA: TGTGCCAGCAGCGACTCGGACTATAGCAATCAGCCCCAGCATTTT
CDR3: CASSDSDYSNQPQHF

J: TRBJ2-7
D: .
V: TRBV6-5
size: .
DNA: TGTGCCACCCTGGCCGGGCGACAAGAGCAGCACTTC
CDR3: CATLAGRQEQHF

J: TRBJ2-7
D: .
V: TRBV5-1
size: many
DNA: TGCGCCAGCAGCGAGGGACATCGGGACACCTACGAGCAGTACTTC
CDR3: CASSEGHRDTYEQYF

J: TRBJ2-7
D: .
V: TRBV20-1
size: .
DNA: TGCAGTGCTAGGTCAGAGTACGAGCAGTACTTC
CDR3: CSARSEYEQYF

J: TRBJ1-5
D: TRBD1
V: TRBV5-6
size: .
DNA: TGTGCCAGCAGCTATGGACAGGACCCTAGGTACCCCCAGCATTTT
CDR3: CASSYGQDPRYPQHF

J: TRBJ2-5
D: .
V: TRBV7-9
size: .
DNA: TGTGCCAGCAGCTTAGTTCGGTCCCCCCTCCAAGAGACCCAGTACTTC
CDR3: CASSLVRSPLQETQYF

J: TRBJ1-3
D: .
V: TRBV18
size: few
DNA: TGTGCCAGCTCACCGAGGACGGAGAGCTCTGGAAACACCATATATTTT
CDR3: CASSPRTESSGNTIYF